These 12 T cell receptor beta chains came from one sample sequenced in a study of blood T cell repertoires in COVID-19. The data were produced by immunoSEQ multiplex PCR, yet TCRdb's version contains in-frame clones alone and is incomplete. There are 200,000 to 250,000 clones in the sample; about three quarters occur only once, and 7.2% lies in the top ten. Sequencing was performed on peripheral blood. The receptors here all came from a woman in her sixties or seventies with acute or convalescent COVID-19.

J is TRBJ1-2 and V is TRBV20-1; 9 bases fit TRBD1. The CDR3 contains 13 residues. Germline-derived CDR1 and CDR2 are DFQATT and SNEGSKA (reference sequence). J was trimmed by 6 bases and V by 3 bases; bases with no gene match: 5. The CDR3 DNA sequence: TGCAGTGCTAGTTTTCGGGACAGGGATGGCTACACCTTC. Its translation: CSASFRDRDGYTF.

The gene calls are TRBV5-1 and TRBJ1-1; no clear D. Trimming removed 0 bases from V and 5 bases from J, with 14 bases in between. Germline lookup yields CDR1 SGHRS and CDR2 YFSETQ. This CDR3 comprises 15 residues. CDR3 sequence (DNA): TGCGCCAGCAGCTTGGAACGCGCGGGAAGGACTGAAGCTTTCTTT. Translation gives CASSLERAGRTEAFF. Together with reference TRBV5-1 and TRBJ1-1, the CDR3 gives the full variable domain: KAGVTQTPRYLIKTRGQQVTLSCSPISGHRSVSWYQQTPGQGLQFLFEYFSETQRNKGNFPGRFSGRQFSNSRSEMNVSTLELGDSALYLCASSLERAGRTEAFFGQGTRLTVV.

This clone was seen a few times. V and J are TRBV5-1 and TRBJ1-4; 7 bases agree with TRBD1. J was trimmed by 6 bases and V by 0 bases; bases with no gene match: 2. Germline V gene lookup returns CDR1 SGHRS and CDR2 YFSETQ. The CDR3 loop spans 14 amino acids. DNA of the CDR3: TGCGCCAGCAGCTTGGACAGGGGCTATGAAAAACTGTTTTTT. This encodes CASSLDRGYEKLFF. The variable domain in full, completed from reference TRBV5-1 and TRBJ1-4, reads KAGVTQTPRYLIKTRGQQVTLSCSPISGHRSVSWYQQTPGQGLQFLFEYFSETQRNKGNFPGRFSGRQFSNSRSEMNVSTLELGDSALYLCASSLDRGYEKLFFGSGTQLSVL.

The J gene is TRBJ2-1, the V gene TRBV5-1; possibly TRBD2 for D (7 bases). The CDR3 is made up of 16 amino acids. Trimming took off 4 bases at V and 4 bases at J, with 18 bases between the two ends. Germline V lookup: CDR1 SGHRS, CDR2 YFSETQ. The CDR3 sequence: CASSPGRGGGYNEQFF. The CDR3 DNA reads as TGCGCCAGCAGCCCGGGAAGGGGGGGTGGTTACAATGAGCAGTTCTTC.

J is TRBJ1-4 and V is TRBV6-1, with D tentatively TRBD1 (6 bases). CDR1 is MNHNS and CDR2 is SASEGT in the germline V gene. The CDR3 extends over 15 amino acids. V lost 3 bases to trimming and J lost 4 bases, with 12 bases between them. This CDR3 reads CASSDYSGHNEKLFF. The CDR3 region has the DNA TGTGCCAGCAGTGACTATTCGGGACATAATGAAAAACTGTTTTTT.

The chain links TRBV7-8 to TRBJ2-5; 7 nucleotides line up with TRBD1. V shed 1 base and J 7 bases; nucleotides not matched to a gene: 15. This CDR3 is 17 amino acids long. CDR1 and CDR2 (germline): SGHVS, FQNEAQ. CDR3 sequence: CASSLGQGQARSGTQYF. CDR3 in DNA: TGTGCCAGCAGCTTAGGCCAAGGACAGGCCCGTTCGGGGACCCAGTACTTC.

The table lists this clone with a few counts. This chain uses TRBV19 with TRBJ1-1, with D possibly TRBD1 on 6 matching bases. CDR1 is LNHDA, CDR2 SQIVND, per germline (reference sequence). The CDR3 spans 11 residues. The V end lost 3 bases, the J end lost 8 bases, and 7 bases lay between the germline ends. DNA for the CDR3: TGTGCCAGTAGTATGGGGACAGAAGCTTTCTTT. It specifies CASSMGTEAFF.

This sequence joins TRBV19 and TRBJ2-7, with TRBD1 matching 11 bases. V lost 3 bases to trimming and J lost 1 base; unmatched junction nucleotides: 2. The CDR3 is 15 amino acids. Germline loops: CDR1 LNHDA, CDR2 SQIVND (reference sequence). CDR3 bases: TGTGCCAGTAGTATTGGGACAGGGGGATCCTACGAGCAGTACTTC. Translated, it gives CASSIGTGGSYEQYF.

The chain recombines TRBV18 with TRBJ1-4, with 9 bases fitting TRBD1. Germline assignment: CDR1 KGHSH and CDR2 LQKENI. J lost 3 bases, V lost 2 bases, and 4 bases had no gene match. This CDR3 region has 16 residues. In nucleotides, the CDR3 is TGTGCCAGCTCACCATCACAGGGGGCTTCTAATGAAAAACTGTTTTTT. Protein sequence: CASSPSQGASNEKLFF.

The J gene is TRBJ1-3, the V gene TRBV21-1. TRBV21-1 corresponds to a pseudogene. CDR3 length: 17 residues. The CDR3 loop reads CASSDNRRGFRGNTIYF. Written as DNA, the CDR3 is TGTGCCAGCAGCGACAATCGACGAGGGTTTCGTGGAAACACCATATATTTT.

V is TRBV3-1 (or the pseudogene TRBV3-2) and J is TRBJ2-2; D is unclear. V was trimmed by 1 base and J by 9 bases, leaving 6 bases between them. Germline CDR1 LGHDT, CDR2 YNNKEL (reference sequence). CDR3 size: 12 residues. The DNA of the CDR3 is TGTGCCAGCAGCCAAGGGGCCCGGGAGCTGTTTTTT. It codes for CASSQGARELFF.

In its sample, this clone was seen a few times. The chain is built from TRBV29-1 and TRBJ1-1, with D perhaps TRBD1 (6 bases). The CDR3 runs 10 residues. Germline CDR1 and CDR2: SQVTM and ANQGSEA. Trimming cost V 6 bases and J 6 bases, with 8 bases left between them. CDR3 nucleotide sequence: TGCAGCGTCCGACAGGCTGAAGCTTTCTTT. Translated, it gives CSVRQAEAFF. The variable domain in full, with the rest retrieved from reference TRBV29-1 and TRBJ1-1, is SAVISQKPSRDICQRGTSLTIQCQVDSQVTMMFWYRQQPGQSLTLIATANQGSEATYESGFVIDKFPISRPNLTFSTLTVSNMSPEDSSIYLCSVRQAEAFFGQGTRLTVV.